The 18 T cell receptor beta chains in this list originate from one sample, sequenced in a study of blood T cell repertoires in COVID-19. TCRdb's table, derived via immunoSEQ multiplex PCR, lists solely in-frame clones and lacks some. Here the sample spans more than 200,000 clones, around 83% being singletons. Material for sequencing was peripheral blood. Receptors originate from a middle-aged woman who had recovered from COVID-19.

V gene TRBV12-3 or TRBV12-4 combines with J gene TRBJ1-5; D remains ambiguous. Between the trimmed V and J ends, which lost 8 bases and 6 bases, there was a span of 14 bases. The CDR3 loop spans 13 amino acids. The CDR3 bases are TGTGCCAGCGTCTCGGGAATTCGTCAGCCCCAGCATTTT. Its protein is CASVSGIRQPQHF.

The chain employs TRBV5-1 and TRBJ2-3, with TRBD1 identical over 9 bases. The CDR3 covers 14 residues. V trimming: 5 bases; J trimming: 5 bases; junction bases outside the gene matches: 6. Germline lookup yields CDR1 SGHRS and CDR2 YFSETQ. The CDR3 DNA follows: TGCGCCAGCAGTTCTCTGACAGGGGGAGATACGCAGTATTTT. This sequence encodes CASSSLTGGDTQYF.

V is TRBV10-3 and J is TRBJ1-5, with 7 nucleotides matching TRBD1. The length of the CDR3 is 14 residues. Germline values: CDR1 ENHRY, CDR2 SYGVKD. Trimming cost V 5 bases and J 3 bases; bases outside gene matches: 4. In DNA form, the CDR3 reads TGTGCCATCAGTCCGGGACAGTCCAATCAGCCCCAGCATTTT. Translation: CAISPGQSNQPQHF.

The V gene is TRBV5-1, the J gene TRBJ2-1; 12 nucleotides align to TRBD2. Per the germline V gene, CDR1 is SGHRS and CDR2 is YFSETQ. The CDR3 runs 14 residues. J was trimmed by 8 bases and V by 6 bases; bases with no gene match: 6. The CDR3 DNA follows: TGCGCCAGCACAACTAGCGGGGGGACCGATGAGCAGTTCTTC. Protein: CASTTSGGTDEQFF. Complete variable domain (other parts from reference TRBV5-1 and TRBJ2-1): KAGVTQTPRYLIKTRGQQVTLSCSPISGHRSVSWYQQTPGQGLQFLFEYFSETQRNKGNFPGRFSGRQFSNSRSEMNVSTLELGDSALYLCASTTSGGTDEQFFGPGTRLTVL.

V gene TRBV9 combines with J gene TRBJ1-1, with a possible D match to TRBD1 (5 bases). The germline V gene has CDR1 SGDLS and CDR2 YYNGEE. The CDR3 runs to 14 residues. V was cut by 2 bases and J by 5 bases, with 13 bases left in between. In DNA form, the CDR3 reads TGTGCCAGCAGCGTGGGGCCTCAGGGAACTGAAGCTTTCTTT. Protein sequence: CASSVGPQGTEAFF.

The chain is built from TRBV7-2 and TRBJ2-1; D possibly corresponds to TRBD2 (6 bases). Trimming removed 4 bases at V and 6 bases at J, with 10 bases between. The CDR3 contains 13 residues. The germline CDR1 and CDR2 sequences are SGHTA and FQGNSA. The CDR3 DNA reads TGTGCCAGCAGCTGGGACTGGACCAATGAGCAGTTCTTC. Amino acid sequence: CASSWDWTNEQFF.

The sample holds a few counts of this clone. V is TRBV30 and J is TRBJ1-3, with D unclear. The CDR3 totals 13 residues. Germline values: CDR1 GTSNPN, CDR2 SVGIG (reference sequence). The CDR3 region has the DNA TGTGCTTTGGAGAGAACAAGTGGAAACACCATATATTTT. Translation: CALERTSGNTIYF.

The chain employs TRBV30 and TRBJ2-5, with D tentatively TRBD2 (7 bases). This CDR3 region has 13 residues. V dropped 5 bases and J dropped 5 bases, with 15 bases sitting between them. Germline V gene sequence: CDR1 GTSNPN, CDR2 SVGIG (reference sequence). The CDR3 region is CAWGSGGAETQYF. Here the CDR3 DNA reads TGTGCCTGGGGGTCTGGGGGGGCGGAGACCCAGTACTTC.

The chain links TRBV5-1 to TRBJ1-2, with D maybe TRBD1 (5 bases). Between the trimmed V and J ends, which lost 4 bases and 1 base, there was a span of 11 bases. The germline gives CDR1 SGHRS, CDR2 YFSETQ. CDR3 length: 14 residues. This CDR3 is CASSREGDNYGYTF. The CDR3 DNA sequence: TGCGCCAGCAGCCGAGAAGGGGATAACTATGGCTACACCTTC.

V gene TRBV4-1 combines with J gene TRBJ2-7; 9 nucleotides match TRBD1. Per germline, CDR1 MGHRA and CDR2 YSYEKL. V was pared by 5 bases and J by 4 bases, with 9 bases of the junction left unmatched. The CDR3 loop spans 15 amino acids. The CDR3 nucleotides are TGCGCCAGCAGCGAACCGGGACAGGGCCTTTACGAGCAGTACTTC. This translates into CASSEPGQGLYEQYF.

This chain uses TRBV18 with TRBJ1-6; the D is unclear. Germline lookup yields CDR1 KGHSH and CDR2 LQKENI. This CDR3 region has 13 residues. V was shortened by 3 bases and J by 9 bases, with 9 bases between the two germline ends. The chain's CDR3 is CASSPRESSPLHF. The CDR3 DNA sequence: TGTGCCAGCTCACCTAGGGAGAGTTCACCCCTCCACTTT.

V is TRBV9 and J is TRBJ2-2; possibly TRBD2 for D (5 bases). Germline assignment: CDR1 SGDLS and CDR2 YYNGEE. Trimming removed 3 bases at V and 7 bases at J, with 16 bases between. CDR3 length: 15 residues. CDR3 nucleotides: TGTGCCAGCAGCGGGACCACCCCGGGGAACGGGGAGCTGTTTTTT. Its translation is CASSGTTPGNGELFF.

This clone has only one observation. The chain combines TRBV7-2 with TRBJ2-7, with D perhaps matching TRBD1 (6 bases). Germline V CDR1 and CDR2: SGHTA, FQGNSA. V lost 5 bases and J 5 bases, leaving 19 bases between the germline ends. The CDR3 has 15 amino acids. This CDR3 reads CASSLGMGAPHEQYF. In nucleotides, the CDR3 is TGTGCCAGCAGCCTGGGGATGGGGGCGCCCCACGAGCAGTACTTC.

CDR3 protein: CASRRGGAETQYF. The CDR3 DNA is TGTGCCAGCAGGCGGGGGGGGGCCGAGACCCAGTACTTC. This chain uses TRBV27 with TRBJ2-5; 9 positions agree with TRBD2. This CDR3 has 13 residues. The germline V gene encodes CDR1 MNHEY and CDR2 SMNVEV (reference sequence). The V segment lost 6 bases and the J segment 5 bases; nucleotides outside the gene matches: 4.

This chain joins TRBV4-3 and TRBJ1-5; D call uncertain. CDR3 size: 14 residues. From germline, CDR1 is LGHNA and CDR2 YSLEER. Trimming pared 6 bases from V and 7 bases from J, leaving 16 bases between. CDR3 sequence reads: CASSPNGGIQPQHF. The CDR3 DNA follows: TGCGCCAGCAGTCCGAATGGAGGGATCCAGCCCCAGCATTTT.

The V and J genes are TRBV6-2 or TRBV6-3 and TRBJ1-5, with TRBD1 identical over 7 bases. Germline CDR1 MNHEY, CDR2 SVGEGT. This CDR3 spans 16 amino acids. V dropped 2 bases and J dropped 2; count of bases not matched to a gene: 6. Here the CDR3 reads CASSYTQGFGNQPQHF. CDR3 bases: TGTGCCAGCAGTTACACACAGGGGTTCGGCAATCAGCCCCAGCATTTT.

For the CDR3, the DNA is TGTGCCAGCAGCACAGGGACAGGGGGCGAGTGGGCCGGGGAGCTGTTTTTT. It codes for CASSTGTGGEWAGELFF. This chain joins TRBV7-3 and TRBJ2-2, with 12 bases that match TRBD1. This CDR3 spans 17 amino acids. V lost 5 bases to trimming and J lost 6 bases; unmatched junction nucleotides: 10. In germline, CDR1 is SGHTA, CDR2 FQGTGA. The variable domain in full, completed from reference TRBV7-3 and TRBJ2-2, reads GAGVSQTPSNKVTEKGKYVELRCDPISGHTALYWYRQSLGQGPEFLIYFQGTGAADDSGLPNDRFFAVRPEGSVSTLKIQRTERGDSAVYLCASSTGTGGEWAGELFFGEGSRLTVL.

The chain joins TRBV18 to TRBJ2-2; 10 bases are shared with TRBD1. V was clipped by 5 bases and J by 7 bases; unmatched bases: 7. The CDR3 is 15 residues long. Looked up from germline, CDR1 is KGHSH and CDR2 is LQKENI. This CDR3 reads CASSSTTGGFGELFF. Written as DNA, the CDR3 is TGTGCCAGCTCATCAACGACAGGGGGCTTCGGGGAGCTGTTTTTT. Variable domain in full (rest from reference TRBV18 and TRBJ2-2): NAGVMQNPRHLVRRRGQEARLRCSPMKGHSHVYWYRQLPEEGLKFMVYLQKENIIDESGMPKERFSAEFPKEGPSILRIQQVVRGDSAAYFCASSSTTGGFGELFFGEGSRLTVL.